The 32 T cell receptor beta chains reported below all come from one sample, sequenced in a study of molecular identifiers for immune sequencing clone quantification. TCRdb re-called the PCR reads through MiXCR, storing one row per CDR3 protein. The repertoire holds approximately 630,000 distinct CDR3 sequences, with 25% as singletons. What was sequenced was naive CD8+ T cells from blood, with Jurkat cell RNA spiked in. Subset defined: FACS-sorted CD8+CD4-CCR7+CD45RA+ naive T cells. These receptors were taken from a human donor in good health. Some libraries in this study had Jurkat cell RNA spiked in.

Concerning this clonotype itself: At one end the junction does not follow the germline gene, possibly because of a read error. The V call is TRBV23-1, the J call TRBJ2-7; 7 nucleotides agree with TRBD1. TRBV23-1 is filed as an ORF, its function uncertain. The CDR3 length is 15 residues. The DNA of the CDR3 is TGCGCCAGCAGTCACCAGGACAGGTTGGCCTACGAGCGGTACTTC. This encodes CASSHQDRLAYERYF.

The chain uses TRBV12-3 or TRBV12-4 and TRBJ2-5, with 7 bases that match TRBD1. V lost 6 bases, J lost 2 bases, and 6 bases stayed unmatched. The CDR3 runs to 14 residues. This CDR3 reads CASRPGQRQETQYF. CDR3 nucleotide sequence: TGTGCCAGCAGGCCGGGACAGCGACAAGAGACCCAGTACTTC.

The V and J genes are TRBV21-1 and TRBJ2-7; the table gives TRBD1 as D, unverified against the DNA. TRBV21-1 is designated a pseudogene. The CDR3 sequence is 14 residues long. CDR3 sequence (DNA): TGTGCCAGCCCACTGGGGGGACAAAACTACGAGCAGTACTTC. This translates into CASPLGGQNYEQYF.

This clonotype has just a few counts. The rearrangement joins TRBV6-4 to TRBJ2-3; 10 nucleotides agree with TRBD2. Germline V gene sequence: CDR1 MRHNA, CDR2 SNTAGT. Trimming removed 6 bases from V and 5 bases from J; junction bases left unmatched: 11. CDR3 length equals 16 residues. CDR3 sequence: CASRQRSGRAGDTQYF. The CDR3 nucleotides are TGTGCCAGCAGACAAAGGAGCGGGAGGGCAGGAGATACGCAGTATTTT.

Regarding this clonotype: Given a much more abundant clone one base away, this may be a read error. V is TRBV28 and J is TRBJ2-3, with 8 bases fitting TRBD2. Looked up from germline, CDR1 is MDHEN and CDR2 is SYDVKM. The trim removed 7 bases at V and 4 bases at J, leaving 10 bases unmatched. The CDR3 loop spans 15 amino acids. The CDR3 protein is CASTLQREYADTQYF. The CDR3 coding sequence is TGTGCCAGCACCCTTCAGCGGGAGTACGCAGATACGCAGTATTTT.

With respect to this clonotype: It may be a read error: a sequence one base away is much more abundant. The V call is TRBV20-1, the J call TRBJ1-4; the match to TRBD1 covers 8 bases. V was clipped by 5 bases and J by 1 base; unmatched bases: 12. The germline CDR1 and CDR2 sequences are DFQATT and SNEGSKA (reference sequence). This CDR3 has 17 amino acids. The CDR3 here is CSAPGPETGVTNEKLFF. The CDR3 DNA is TGCAGTGCTCCCGGTCCCGAGACAGGGGTAACTAATGAAAAACTGTTTTTT.

This clonotype was picked up a small number of times. This chain connects TRBV12-3 or TRBV12-4 to TRBJ1-1, with D unclear. V was cut by 3 bases and J by 1 base, with 12 bases left in between. This CDR3 is 15 amino acids long. The chain's CDR3 is CASSFLGSPNTEAFF. The CDR3 DNA follows: TGTGCCAGCAGTTTTTTGGGGTCTCCGAACACTGAAGCTTTCTTT.

Of note for this clonotype: The germline gene is not matched at one end of the junction; a read error may be the cause. The chain recombines TRBV6-5 with TRBJ2-7; D possibly corresponds to TRBD1 (5 bases). The CDR3 is made up of 14 amino acids. Germline V lookup: CDR1 MNHEY, CDR2 SVGAGI. CDR3 DNA sequence: TGTGTCAGCAGTTACCTGCAGGGCGCCTACGAGCAGTACTTC. Translation: CVSSYLQGAYEQYF.

There are a few counts of this clonotype. The chain recombines TRBV4-1 with TRBJ2-7; the D gene is possibly TRBD2 (5 bases). CDR1 MGHRA and CDR2 YSYEKL come from the germline V gene. V lost 3 bases to trimming and J lost 6 bases, with 21 bases between them. This CDR3 contains 16 residues. The CDR3 spells CASSQERGLLAGEQYF. CDR3 nucleotide sequence: TGCGCCAGCAGCCAGGAACGAGGGCTCTTGGCGGGCGAGCAGTACTTC.

The chain has TRBV12-3 or TRBV12-4 and TRBJ1-6; D call uncertain. V dropped 6 bases and J dropped 3 bases, with 9 bases sitting between them. The CDR3 covers 14 residues. The CDR3 bases are TGTGCCAGCAGCCGGACGGTCTATAATTCACCCCTCCACTTT. Protein product: CASSRTVYNSPLHF.

The table lists this clonotype with a few counts. The chain combines TRBV10-3 with TRBJ2-1; D gene unclear. V was cut by 6 bases and J by 8 bases, with 8 bases left in between. Germline assignment: CDR1 ENHRY and CDR2 SYGVKD. This CDR3 region has 11 residues. The CDR3 DNA reads TGTGCCATCAGCGACCGGGATGAGCAGTTCTTC. Translating it yields CAISDRDEQFF.

This clonotype was seen only a few times. The chain joins TRBV7-9 to TRBJ2-5; a possible D gene is TRBD1 (5 bases). The V and J ends lost 4 bases and 3 bases respectively, with 18 bases between them. The CDR3 loop spans 16 amino acids. Germline V gene sequence: CDR1 SEHNR, CDR2 FQNEAQ (reference sequence). CDR3 residues: CASSSTRMTVKETQYF. CDR3 DNA: TGTGCCAGCAGCTCAACACGAATGACAGTAAAAGAGACCCAGTACTTC.

This clonotype was recorded a few times. The chain combines TRBV11-2 with TRBJ2-7; possibly TRBD2 for D (5 bases). The CDR3 is 13 residues long. Deletions cut 5 bases from V and 2 bases from J, with 10 bases between. In germline, CDR1 is SGHAT, CDR2 FQNNGV. This CDR3 is CASSIPGTYEQYF. CDR3 in DNA: TGTGCCAGCAGCATACCGGGGACCTACGAGCAGTACTTC.

This clonotype has more than one count but fewer than ten. This chain uses TRBV15 with TRBJ1-4, with D maybe TRBD1 (5 bases). Between the trimmed V and J ends, which lost 2 bases and 5 bases, there was a span of 12 bases. Germline V gene sequence: CDR1 LNHNV, CDR2 YYDKDF (reference sequence). This CDR3 spans 15 amino acids. The CDR3 region is CATSRSGDGNEKLFF. The CDR3 DNA is TGTGCCACCAGCAGATCGGGGGACGGGAATGAAAAACTGTTTTTT. Combining the CDR3 with reference TRBV15 and TRBJ1-4 gives the whole variable domain DAMVIQNPRYQVTQFGKPVTLSCSQTLNHNVMYWYQQKSSQAPKLLFHYYDKDFNNEADTPDNFQSRRPNTSFCFLDIRSPGLGDTAMYLCATSRSGDGNEKLFFGSGTQLSVL.

Turning to this clonotype: The junction differs from germline at one of its ends, possibly a read error. This rearrangement joins TRBV7-2 to TRBJ1-5; D unresolved. CDR3 length: 18 amino acids. The germline gives CDR1 SGHTA, CDR2 FQGNSA. The CDR3 loop reads CASSELTGSPPRNQPPHF. DNA of the CDR3: TGTGCCAGCAGCGAATTAACCGGGTCGCCCCCTCGCAATCAGCCCCCGCATTTT.

This clonotype was seen repeatedly, ten times or more. The J gene is TRBJ2-2, the V gene TRBV7-6, with TRBD1 as a possible D gene (6 bases). CDR1 is SGHVS and CDR2 is FNYEAQ in the germline V gene. The ends were cut back, 1 base at V and 0 bases at J, with 12 bases in the middle. The CDR3 spans 17 residues. CDR3 amino acids: CASSLDGGHSNTGELFF. CDR3 nucleotides: TGTGCCAGCAGCTTAGATGGGGGACATTCGAACACCGGGGAGCTGTTTTTT.

The chain joins TRBV19 to TRBJ2-5, with 10 positions matching TRBD2. CDR1 and CDR2 from the germline V gene are LNHDA and SQIVND (reference sequence). V dropped 5 bases and J dropped 1; count of bases not matched to a gene: 4. This CDR3 region has 15 residues. Written as DNA, the CDR3 is TGTGCCAGTAGTTTGGGACTAGCGAGCCAAGAGACCCAGTACTTC. It yields the protein CASSLGLASQETQYF.

The chain recombines TRBV7-9 with TRBJ1-1; 7 positions agree with TRBD1. The CDR3 totals 17 residues. Germline V lookup: CDR1 SEHNR, CDR2 FQNEAQ (reference sequence). J lost 0 bases, V lost 3 bases, and 10 bases had no gene match. CDR3 DNA sequence: TGTGCCAGCAGCTTTAGGGTCGGGACAGCCATGAACACTGAAGCTTTCTTT. Translation: CASSFRVGTAMNTEAFF.

This clonotype has only a few counts. CDR3 nucleotide sequence: TGCAGTGCTAGAGGAACTGGCGGGATGAATGGGGAGCAGTACTTC. Translation gives CSARGTGGMNGEQYF. This chain links TRBV20-1 with TRBJ2-7; tentatively, D is TRBD2 (6 bases). This CDR3 contains 15 residues. V gave up 1 base and J gave up 7 bases, with 20 bases separating them. Germline CDR1 reads DFQATT; CDR2 reads SNEGSKA (reference sequence).

This clonotype was counted between two and nine times. This chain joins TRBV5-5 and TRBJ1-2; D remains unclear. CDR1 SGHKS and CDR2 YYEKEE come from the germline V gene (reference sequence). V shed 4 bases and J shed 5 bases, with 12 bases lying between them. This CDR3 comprises 13 residues. The CDR3 coding sequence is TGTGCCAGCAGCCCCGGACCAGATTATGGCTACACCTTC. Its protein is CASSPGPDYGYTF.

About this clonotype: A much larger clone lies one base from this, so it may be a read error. The chain carries TRBV20-1 and TRBJ2-7, with TRBD2 matching 7 bases. This CDR3 comprises 14 residues. V shed 4 bases and J 0 bases; nucleotides not matched to a gene: 6. The V gene's germline CDR1 is DFQATT and CDR2 SNEGSKA (reference sequence). CDR3 DNA sequence: TGCAGTGCTAAGTCTAGCGGTTTCTCCTACGAGCAGTACTTC. Protein product: CSAKSSGFSYEQYF.

The chain has TRBV4-1 and TRBJ2-3; 8 bases line up with TRBD1. This CDR3 comprises 14 residues. CDR1 and CDR2 (germline): MGHRA, YSYEKL. V was pared by 4 bases and J by 5 bases, with 5 bases of the junction left unmatched. DNA for the CDR3: TGCGCCAGCAGCCCAAGACAGGGGAAAGATACGCAGTATTTT. Translated, it gives CASSPRQGKDTQYF.

To note about this clonotype: The conserved closing phenylalanine or tryptophan is absent in this CDR3, likely reflecting a read error. The chain is built from TRBV7-9 and TRBJ2-1; D perhaps matches TRBD1 (5 bases). The CDR3 loop spans 14 amino acids. CDR1 and CDR2 (germline): SEHNR, FQNEAQ (reference sequence). For the CDR3, the DNA is TGTGCCAACAGCTTAGTGGCTAGGGGAAATGAGCAGTTCCTC. Translated: CANSLVARGNEQFL.

The chain uses TRBV4-3 and TRBJ2-7; 7 nucleotides match TRBD1. The V and J ends lost 3 bases and 7 bases, in that order; junction bases with no gene match: 12. The CDR3 extends over 15 amino acids. Germline loops: CDR1 LGHNA, CDR2 YSLEER. The CDR3: CASSQSTGKSGEQYF. The CDR3 DNA follows: TGCGCCAGCAGCCAGTCGACAGGGAAATCGGGAGAGCAGTACTTC.

This clonotype has only a few counts. This chain links TRBV28 with TRBJ2-7; tentative D call: TRBD1 (6 bases). Trimming shortened V by 3 bases and J by 3 bases, and 15 bases separated the two germline ends. Per germline, CDR1 MDHEN and CDR2 SYDVKM. This CDR3 is built from 15 residues. CDR3 coding DNA: TGTGCCAGCAGTTTCAGGGGCACTCTTCTCTACGAGCAGTACTTC. It encodes CASSFRGTLLYEQYF. Together with reference TRBV28 and TRBJ2-7, the CDR3 gives the full variable domain: DVKVTQSSRYLVKRTGEKVFLECVQDMDHENMFWYRQDPGLGLRLIYFSYDVKMKEKGDIPEGYSVSREKKERFSLILESASTNQTSMYLCASSFRGTLLYEQYFGPGTRLTVT.

This clonotype was counted many times. This chain uses TRBV2 with TRBJ2-7; 12 bases are a match to TRBD2. CDR1 is SNHLY, CDR2 FYNNEI, per germline. V dropped 3 bases and J dropped 3; count of bases not matched to a gene: 3. This CDR3 region has 15 residues. CDR3 DNA: TGTGCCAGCAGTGAGCCTAGCGGGAGGGTCTACGAGCAGTACTTC. Amino acids: CASSEPSGRVYEQYF.

The chain employs TRBV9 and TRBJ2-1; D call uncertain. V shed 0 bases and J shed 8 bases, with 9 bases lying between them. The CDR3 sequence is 13 residues long. Germline values: CDR1 SGDLS, CDR2 YYNGEE. CDR3 sequence: CASSVAENHEQFF. The CDR3 DNA sequence: TGTGCCAGCAGCGTAGCGGAGAACCATGAGCAGTTCTTC.

The chain carries TRBV20-1 and TRBJ2-7; D is perhaps TRBD1 (6 bases). Germline loops: CDR1 DFQATT, CDR2 SNEGSKA (reference sequence). V lost 0 bases and J lost 2, with 17 bases in between. The CDR3 has 16 amino acids. Written as DNA, the CDR3 is TGCAGTGCTAGAGATCAGATGGGCAGGGGCCCCTACGAGCAGTACTTC. This codes for CSARDQMGRGPYEQYF.

The chain uses TRBV20-1 and TRBJ2-5; D possibly corresponds to TRBD2 (6 bases). The CDR3 sequence is 14 residues long. CDR1 and CDR2 from the germline V gene are DFQATT and SNEGSKA (reference sequence). V was trimmed by 2 bases and J by 11 bases, leaving 21 bases between them. In nucleotides, the CDR3 is TGCAGTGCTAGATTAGCGGAGGACTACAATGAGCAGTACTTC. Translation: CSARLAEDYNEQYF.

With regard to this clonotype: A read error may be the cause here, since a much bigger clone is one base away. Since no conserved phenylalanine or tryptophan closes the CDR3, a read error is the likely cause. The V gene is TRBV13, the J gene TRBJ2-7; the match to TRBD2 covers 7 bases. The length of the CDR3 is 13 residues. The germline V gene encodes CDR1 PRHDT and CDR2 FYEKMQ (reference sequence). Losses at the gene ends were 5 bases for V and 6 bases for J; bases not matched to a gene: 7. The CDR3 DNA sequence: TGTGCCAGCAGCCCTCAGAGCGGGGCCGAGCAGTACTCC. Translating it yields CASSPQSGAEQYS.

Comments on this clonotype: Being one base from a much bigger clone, this may be a read error. The chain combines TRBV10-3 with TRBJ2-7; unclear D gene. Trimming took 8 bases from V and 3 from J, leaving 8 bases between them. CDR3 size: 11 residues. Germline V gene lookup returns CDR1 ENHRY and CDR2 SYGVKD. For the CDR3, the DNA is TGTGCCATCGGTACCGGCTACGAGCAGTACTTC. Residues: CAIGTGYEQYF.

This clonotype was detected a few times. J is TRBJ2-3 and V is TRBV4-3; 12 bases fit TRBD2. Trimming removed 0 bases from V and 4 bases from J; junction bases left unmatched: 8. CDR1 LGHNA and CDR2 YSLEER come from the germline V gene. The CDR3 covers 18 residues. Here the CDR3 DNA reads TGCGCCAGCAGCCAAGATCTTACTAGCGGGGGGAGTGCAGATACGCAGTATTTT. This encodes CASSQDLTSGGSADTQYF.